This T cell receptor (beta chain) was captured in a study of shared clonotypes between healthy human individuals. Germline V gene lookup returns CDR1 DFQATT and CDR2 SNEGSKA (reference sequence). This CDR3 has 11 residues. Profiling relied on immunoSEQ multiplex PCR, and the TCRdb table lists in-frame clones only, not all of them. The table records roughly 2,500,000 clones, 93% of them present only once. The sequence came from a man between 18 and 29 years old in good health. Some clones in this sample may be carry-over from other donors' samples. Sequencing was performed on naive CD4+ T cells from PBMCs. Documented subset: CD45RA+ positively selected. V usage is TRBV20-1 and J usage is TRBJ2-5; D gene uncertain. The J call may be mistaken, given a closer DNA end match to TRBJ2-7. CDR3 loop: CSATPSYEQYF. The CDR3 coding sequence is TGCAGTGCTACTCCCTCCTACGAGCAGTACTTC.